These T cell receptor beta chains were read from a single sample in a study of regulatory and conventional T cells in RAG deficiency. Measured with immunoSEQ multiplex PCR; TCRdb has only the in-frame clones, and not every one. The sample lists tens of thousands of clones, 85% to 95% seen once, with 0.7% to 0.95% in the top ten. The same data also went into a second study, on regulatory T cells.

Sequenced sample: Tregs sorted from blood. The origin of the receptors is a human donor in good health. Both conserved end residues are part of each CDR3. D genes are given only for firm matches. Not every row has a clone size; where given, it reads once, few, many or a size class.

TRBJ2-3 | TRBV18 | . | . | TGTGCCAGCTCACCGGGCCTGCTGGATACGCAGTATTTT | CASSPGLLDTQYF
TRBJ2-5 | TRBV2 | . | . | TGTGCCAGCCGCCTAAGGGAAGGGGGAAGGGAGACCCAGTACTTC | CASRLREGGRETQYF
TRBJ2-7 | TRBV21-1 | . | once | TGTGCCAGCAGCACCCGTTCTGACAGGGATCGGTACGAGCAGTACTTC | CASSTRSDRDRYEQYF
TRBJ1-2 | TRBV28 | . | few | TGTGCCAGCAGCAGAACAGACTATGGCTACACCTTC | CASSRTDYGYTF
TRBJ2-7 | TRBV6-1 | TRBD1 | . | TGTGCCAGCAGTCGGCCGGGACAGCCCCACGAGCAGTACTTC | CASSRPGQPHEQYF
TRBJ1-1 | TRBV6-1 | . | . | TGTGCCATAGGACAGGAAGCTTTCTTT | CAIGQEAFF
TRBJ1-5 | TRBV15 | . | . | TGTGCCACCCGAAGGAATAGCAATCAGCCCCAGCATTTT | CATRRNSNQPQHF
TRBJ1-2 | TRBV2 | . | . | TGTGCCAGCAGTTTTGATCTGGCCTATGGCTACACCTTC | CASSFDLAYGYTF
TRBJ2-3 | TRBV10-3 | TRBD1 | . | TGTGCCATCAGATCCGGGACAGGTACAGATACGCAGTATTTT | CAIRSGTGTDTQYF
TRBJ2-7 | TRBV18 | TRBD2 | . | TGTGCCAGCTCACCAGGTACGAGCGGGGGGATGAACGAGCAGTACTTC | CASSPGTSGGMNEQYF
TRBJ1-3 | TRBV6-1 | . | . | TGTGCCAGCAGGGCCAGGGTGAGCCCTGGAAACACCATATATTTT | CASRARVSPGNTIYF
TRBJ1-3 | TRBV6-1 | . | . | TGTGCCAGCAGGGGCCGCATCTCTGGAAACACCATATATTTT | CASRGRISGNTIYF